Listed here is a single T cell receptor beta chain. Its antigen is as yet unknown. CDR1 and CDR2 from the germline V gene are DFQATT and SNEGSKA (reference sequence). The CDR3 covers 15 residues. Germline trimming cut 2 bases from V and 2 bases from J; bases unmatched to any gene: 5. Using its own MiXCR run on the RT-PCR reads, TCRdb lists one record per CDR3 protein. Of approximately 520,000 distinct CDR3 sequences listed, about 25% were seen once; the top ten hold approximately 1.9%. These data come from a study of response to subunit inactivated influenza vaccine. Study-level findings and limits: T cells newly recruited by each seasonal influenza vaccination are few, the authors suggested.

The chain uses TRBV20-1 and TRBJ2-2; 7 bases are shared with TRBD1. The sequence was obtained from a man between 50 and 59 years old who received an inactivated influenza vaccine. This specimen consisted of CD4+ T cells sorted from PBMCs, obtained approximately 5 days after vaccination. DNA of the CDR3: TGCAGTGCTAGACCCCGGGACAGAAACACCGGGGAGCTGTTTTTT. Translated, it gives CSARPRDRNTGELFF.